Below, 10 T cell receptor beta chains from the same sample are listed, as sequenced in a study of shared clonotypes between healthy human individuals. Sequencing used immunoSEQ multiplex PCR; TCRdb keeps in-frame clones, though not all of them. The table includes 90,000 to 120,000 clones, about 67% detected once. The sample taken for sequencing was memory CD8+ T cells sorted from blood. The subset was: CD45RO+ cells pooled with CCR7-negative TemRA cells. The receptor set was obtained from a woman aged 30 to 39 in good health.

Notes on this clone: Other DNA sequences within the sample encode an identical CDR3. This chain joins TRBV19 and TRBJ1-1, with D unclear. V dropped 1 base and J dropped 8 bases, with 8 bases sitting between them. This CDR3 region has 12 residues. Germline lookup yields CDR1 LNHDA and CDR2 SQIVND (reference sequence). The CDR3 region is CASSIGRTEAFF. In nucleotides, the CDR3 is TGTGCCAGTAGTATAGGGCGGACCGAAGCTTTCTTT.

The chain joins TRBV5-1 to TRBJ2-2; 9 positions match TRBD2. CDR3 length: 16 residues. J gave up 5 bases and V 0 bases, and 5 bases lay outside the gene matches. Germline values: CDR1 SGHRS, CDR2 YFSETQ. This CDR3 is CASSLEGSGRTGELFF. CDR3 coding DNA: TGCGCCAGCAGCTTGGAGGGTAGCGGGAGAACCGGGGAGCTGTTTTTT.

The sample holds one count of this clone. This chain joins TRBV5-4 and TRBJ2-7, with 11 nucleotides matching TRBD2. CDR1 is SGHNT and CDR2 is YYREEE in the germline V gene (reference sequence). Trimming removed 4 bases from V and 3 bases from J; junction bases left unmatched: 9. The CDR3 covers 16 residues. CDR3 sequence reads: CASSAPGLAEDYEQYF. The CDR3 nucleotides read TGTGCCAGCAGCGCCCCGGGACTAGCGGAGGACTACGAGCAGTACTTC.

V is TRBV28 and J is TRBJ1-2; maybe TRBD1 (5 bases). Trimming took off 6 bases at V and 0 bases at J, with 17 bases between the two ends. Germline V gives CDR1 MDHEN, CDR2 SYDVKM. This CDR3 region has 16 residues. In DNA, the CDR3 is TGTGCCAGCAGGGACCAACAGGAGTTAGCTAACTATGGCTACACCTTC. It codes for CASRDQQELANYGYTF.

The chain uses TRBV5-1 and TRBJ2-3; possible D gene TRBD2, 6 bases. V lost 1 base and J lost 5, with 11 bases in between. CDR1 and CDR2 (germline): SGHRS, YFSETQ. The CDR3 extends over 14 amino acids. CDR3 in DNA: TGCGCCAGCAGCTTGACGGGAGTGGTAGATACGCAGTATTTT. Encoded protein: CASSLTGVVDTQYF.

In its sample, this clone was seen many times. The chain has TRBV10-1 and TRBJ2-1; TRBD1 agrees at 7 bases. The CDR3 spans 16 residues. The V gene's germline CDR1 is WNHNN and CDR2 SYGVQD (reference sequence). The V gene end was trimmed by 3 bases and the J gene end by 5 bases; junction bases not matched to a gene: 10. This chain's CDR3 is CASSDLPGQPHNEQFF. For the CDR3, the DNA is TGCGCCAGCAGTGACCTACCGGGACAGCCTCACAATGAGCAGTTCTTC.

This clone was seen repeatedly, ten times or more. The CDR3 DNA reads as TGTGCCAGCAGCCAAGATCCTTTTAAATGGGGAAGGCGGGACTACTACACCGGGGAGCTGTTTTTT. It specifies CASSQDPFKWGRRDYYTGELFF. This chain links TRBV14 with TRBJ2-2, with 7 bases aligning to TRBD2. CDR1 SGHDN and CDR2 FVKESK come from the germline V gene. The CDR3 runs to 22 residues. Trimming at V came to 0 bases and at J to 3 bases, leaving 22 bases not matched to a gene.

The chain links TRBV4-1 to TRBJ2-1; TRBD2 aligns across 14 bases. Germline V CDR1 and CDR2: MGHRA, YSYEKL. Trimming cost V 4 bases and J 6 bases; bases outside gene matches: 8. CDR3 length equals 17 residues. The CDR3 bases are TGCGCCAGCAGCCCGGGGCAAGGGACTAGCGGGAGCAATGAGCAGTTCTTC. Translation gives CASSPGQGTSGSNEQFF.

This clone was counted once. CDR3 region: CASSLGPQGITGELFF. The CDR3 bases are TGTGCCAGCAGCTTGGGGCCCCAGGGGATCACCGGGGAGCTGTTTTTT. The chain has TRBV7-8 and TRBJ2-2; perhaps TRBD1 as D (6 bases). Germline assignment: CDR1 SGHVS and CDR2 FQNEAQ. The CDR3 runs to 16 residues. V was shortened by 3 bases and J by 4 bases, with 15 bases between the two germline ends. Full variable domain (rest looked up from reference TRBV7-8 and TRBJ2-2): GAGVSQSPRYKVAKRGQDVALRCDPISGHVSLFWYQQALGQGPEFLTYFQNEAQLDKSGLPSDRFFAERPEGSVSTLKIQRTQQEDSAVYLCASSLGPQGITGELFFGEGSRLTVL.

The rearrangement uses TRBV6-4 and TRBJ2-2; 8 nucleotides line up with TRBD1. The germline CDR1 and CDR2 sequences are MRHNA and SNTAGT. The ends lost 4 bases at V and 1 base at J; junction bases unmatched: 2. CDR3 length: 15 amino acids. The CDR3 reads CASSAGTGNTGELFF. Here the CDR3 DNA reads TGTGCCAGCAGTGCCGGGACAGGGAACACCGGGGAGCTGTTTTTT.